Below, 20 T cell receptor beta chains from the same sample are listed, as sequenced in a study of shared clonotypes between healthy human individuals. Clones were read by immunoSEQ multiplex PCR, and TCRdb kept only the in-frame ones, dropping some. The table records roughly 2.6 million clones, roughly 92% of them present only once. Input material: naive CD4+ T cells sorted from blood. Sample subset: CD45RA+ positively selected. The receptors derive from a man aged 18 to 29 in good health.

The chain couples TRBV30 to TRBJ1-5; a weak D match, TRBD1 (6 bases). The ends were cut back, 4 bases at V and 7 bases at J, with 17 bases in the middle. The germline gives CDR1 GTSNPN, CDR2 SVGIG (reference sequence). This CDR3 contains 14 residues. The CDR3 region is CAWTPGGLRQPQHF. Written as DNA, the CDR3 is TGTGCCTGGACCCCGGGGGGGCTGAGGCAGCCCCAGCATTTT. Supplemented by reference TRBV30 and TRBJ1-5, the full variable domain reads SQTIHQWPATLVQPVGSPLSLECTVEGTSNPNLYWYRQAAGRGLQLLFYSVGIGQISSEVPQNLSASRPQDRQFILSSKKLLLSDSGFYLCAWTPGGLRQPQHFGDGTRLSIL.

This chain uses TRBV28 with TRBJ1-2; D may be TRBD1 (5 bases). The germline V and J ends were trimmed by 3 bases and 1 base, with 21 bases remaining between them. The CDR3 spans 18 residues. From germline, CDR1 is MDHEN and CDR2 SYDVKM. The CDR3 protein is CASSLGTAGAGINYGYTF. The CDR3 DNA reads TGTGCCAGCAGTTTGGGGACCGCTGGGGCGGGTATTAACTATGGCTACACCTTC.

The V and J genes are TRBV5-1 and TRBJ1-3; D remains unclear. This CDR3 comprises 17 residues. Germline CDR1 reads SGHRS; CDR2 reads YFSETQ. V shed 0 bases and J shed 0 bases, with 13 bases lying between them. CDR3 in DNA: TGCGCCAGCAGCTTGGACATCAACCGGGACTCTGGAAACACCATATATTTT. Translated, it gives CASSLDINRDSGNTIYF. The full variable domain, completed using reference TRBV5-1 and TRBJ1-3, is KAGVTQTPRYLIKTRGQQVTLSCSPISGHRSVSWYQQTPGQGLQFLFEYFSETQRNKGNFPGRFSGRQFSNSRSEMNVSTLELGDSALYLCASSLDINRDSGNTIYFGEGSWLTVV.

This clone was counted between two and nine times. Other nucleotide sequences from this sample produce the same CDR3. The chain uses TRBV7-2 and TRBJ2-1, with no clear D. Germline V gene lookup returns CDR1 SGHTA and CDR2 FQGNSA. Deletions cut 1 base from V and 4 bases from J, with 8 bases between. The CDR3 loop spans 14 amino acids. The CDR3 sequence: CASSLEVGYNEQFF. The CDR3 DNA sequence: TGTGCCAGCAGCTTAGAAGTGGGTTACAATGAGCAGTTCTTC.

In nucleotides, the CDR3 is TGTGCCAGCAGCTTTCAGCTACAAGAGACCCAGTACTTC. Translated, it gives CASSFQLQETQYF. This chain links TRBV5-4 with TRBJ2-5; D remains unclear. The CDR3 totals 13 residues. The germline gives CDR1 SGHNT, CDR2 YYREEE (reference sequence). V was shortened by 2 bases and J by 2 bases, with 7 bases between the two germline ends.

V is TRBV6-1 and J is TRBJ2-7, with D possibly being TRBD1 or TRBD2 (5 bases each). Trimming took 4 bases from V and 4 from J, leaving 11 bases between them. The CDR3 loop spans 13 amino acids. Germline V gives CDR1 MNHNS, CDR2 SASEGT. In nucleotides, the CDR3 is TGTGCCAGCAGTGCCTATTGGGGGTACGAGCAGTACTTC. Encoded protein: CASSAYWGYEQYF.

With regard to this clone: The sample carries other DNA sequences with the same CDR3. The chain has TRBV6-5 and TRBJ2-7; TRBD2 aligns across 10 bases. CDR3 length: 13 amino acids. Trimming took 6 bases from V and 2 from J; bases not matched to a gene: 1. The germline V gene has CDR1 MNHEY and CDR2 SVGAGI. CDR3 protein: CASRLAGAYEQYF. The CDR3 DNA reads as TGTGCCAGCAGGCTAGCGGGGGCCTACGAGCAGTACTTC.

The V call is TRBV7-2, the J call TRBJ2-2; D ambiguous. Germline-derived CDR1 and CDR2 are SGHTA and FQGNSA. The CDR3 sequence is 13 residues long. Deletions cut 2 bases from V and 7 bases from J, with 8 bases between. The CDR3 region has the DNA TGTGCCAGCAGCTTATACGCCCGCGGGGAGCTGTTTTTT. As protein: CASSLYARGELFF.

V usage is TRBV18 and J usage is TRBJ2-3, with D tentatively TRBD2 (5 bases). Germline V gene lookup returns CDR1 KGHSH and CDR2 LQKENI. The CDR3 consists of 16 residues. The ends were cut back, 3 bases at V and 4 bases at J, with 17 bases in the middle. The CDR3 bases are TGTGCCAGCTCACCGGTCGGACTTTCCGGGGCAGATACGCAGTATTTT. Translation gives CASSPVGLSGADTQYF.

The V call is TRBV27, the J call TRBJ2-7, with TRBD2 identical over 13 bases. Germline V lookup: CDR1 MNHEY, CDR2 SMNVEV (reference sequence). V gave up 5 bases and J gave up 1 base; unmatched junction bases: 5. CDR3 length: 16 residues. Here the CDR3 reads CASSVTTSGGSYEQYF. The CDR3 nucleotides are TGTGCCAGCAGTGTAACGACTAGCGGGGGGTCCTACGAGCAGTACTTC.

This chain uses TRBV2 with TRBJ2-7, with D perhaps matching TRBD1 (6 bases). CDR1 and CDR2 (germline): SNHLY, FYNNEI. Trimming left V 0 bases short and J 5 bases short, with 17 bases between. This CDR3 comprises 16 residues. As DNA, the CDR3 is TGTGCCAGCAGTGAAGCGCTTCTGGGCAGGGGCAACGAGCAGTACTTC. It is translated as CASSEALLGRGNEQYF.

This chain connects TRBV2 to TRBJ1-1; no definite D call. Germline-derived CDR1 and CDR2 are SNHLY and FYNNEI. V lost 0 bases and J 11 bases, leaving 13 bases between the germline ends. This CDR3 spans 13 amino acids. In nucleotides, the CDR3 is TGTGCCAGCAGTGAAGCATTGCCGGCGGGGGCTTTCTTT. This encodes CASSEALPAGAFF.

The genes are TRBV7-2 and TRBJ2-1; 10 bases map to TRBD2. From germline, CDR1 is SGHTA and CDR2 FQGNSA. This CDR3 has 15 residues. With 3 bases clipped from V and 9 bases from J, the junction kept 8 bases outside the gene matches. CDR3 sequence (DNA): TGTGCCAGCAGCTTGGTGGGACTAGCGAATCCTGAGCAGTTCTTC. It encodes CASSLVGLANPEQFF.

Concerning this clone itself: Other nucleotide sequences from this sample produce the same CDR3. The V call is TRBV2, the J call TRBJ1-5; D gene uncertain. The germline V and J ends were trimmed by 1 base and 3 bases, with 4 bases remaining between them. Germline V gene data show CDR1 as SNHLY and CDR2 as FYNNEI. The CDR3 totals 13 residues. The CDR3, as DNA: TGTGCCAGCAGTGAAGGCCACAATCAGCCCCAGCATTTT. Protein product: CASSEGHNQPQHF.

This chain joins TRBV5-4 and TRBJ1-3; no clear D. Trimming removed 4 bases from V and 7 bases from J, with 24 bases in between. The CDR3 spans 17 residues. Germline CDR1 and CDR2: SGHNT and YYREEE (reference sequence). The CDR3 spells CASSPNPQPSLRNTIYF. CDR3 coding DNA: TGTGCCAGCAGCCCGAACCCACAGCCGTCTCTAAGGAACACCATATATTTT. Full variable domain (remainder filled in from reference TRBV5-4 and TRBJ1-3): ETGVTQSPTHLIKTRGQQVTLRCSSQSGHNTVSWYQQALGQGPQFIFQYYREEENGRGNFPPRFSGLQFPNYSSELNVNALELDDSALYLCASSPNPQPSLRNTIYFGEGSWLTVV.

This clone was detected only once. This chain links TRBV14 with TRBJ1-2, with 10 bases aligning to TRBD1. With V trimmed by 1 base and J by 1 base, 0 bases remained unmatched. CDR3 length equals 15 residues. Per the germline V gene, CDR1 is SGHDN and CDR2 is FVKESK. Here the CDR3 DNA reads TGTGCCAGCAGCCAAGGGACAGGGGGTAACTATGGCTACACCTTC. This codes for CASSQGTGGNYGYTF.

The V gene is TRBV5-1, the J gene TRBJ2-3; D is perhaps TRBD2 (5 bases). Trimming stripped 0 bases from V and 3 bases from J, with 14 bases between. CDR1 SGHRS and CDR2 YFSETQ come from the germline V gene. This CDR3 is 16 amino acids long. The CDR3 sequence is CASSLAGSRTTDTQYF. CDR3 sequence (DNA): TGCGCCAGCAGCTTGGCCGGTTCTAGGACTACAGATACGCAGTATTTT. The full variable domain, in which reference TRBV5-1 and TRBJ2-3 provide the parts outside the CDR3, is KAGVTQTPRYLIKTRGQQVTLSCSPISGHRSVSWYQQTPGQGLQFLFEYFSETQRNKGNFPGRFSGRQFSNSRSEMNVSTLELGDSALYLCASSLAGSRTTDTQYFGPGTRLTVL.

CDR3 coding DNA: TGTGCCAGCAGCCCGACCGGGACTCGACGAGAGACCCAGTACTTC. Its translation is CASSPTGTRRETQYF. The chain links TRBV7-8 to TRBJ2-5, with D possibly matching TRBD2 (6 bases). The CDR3 contains 15 residues. V lost 5 bases and J lost 4, with 17 bases in between. Per the germline V gene, CDR1 is SGHVS and CDR2 is FQNEAQ.

This clone was picked up one time. This chain joins TRBV6-6 and TRBJ1-5, with 7 bases that match TRBD1. Germline assignment: CDR1 MNHNY and CDR2 SVGAGI (reference sequence). The V segment lost 2 bases and the J segment 2 bases; nucleotides outside the gene matches: 6. This CDR3 is 16 amino acids long. CDR3 in amino acids: CASSYQGGGGNQPQHF. The CDR3 DNA is TGTGCCAGCAGTTACCAAGGGGGCGGGGGCAATCAGCCCCAGCATTTT.

In DNA, the CDR3 is TGTGCCAGCAGGGTTAGCGGGAGGGGTCAAGAGACCCAGTACTTC. The encoded protein is CASRVSGRGQETQYF. The genes are TRBV6-5 and TRBJ2-5, with 11 bases lining up with TRBD2. This CDR3 has 15 residues. Unmatched junction bases numbered 5, after V lost 6 bases and J lost 2 bases. CDR1 is MNHEY and CDR2 is SVGAGI in the germline V gene.